This TCR beta chain is drawn from a study of cytomegalovirus exposure and HLA in healthy donors. General study results and limits: The listing of fewer than 200 TCR beta chains classed them as cytomegalovirus-associated.

Unmatched junction bases numbered 5, after V lost 2 bases and J lost 5 bases. Germline CDR1 is SGHRS and CDR2 is YFSETQ. The CDR3 totals 14 residues. A word on this clone: The antigen is undetermined.

This PCR relied on a set of 60 Vbeta primers and 13 Jbeta primers. Using immunoSEQ multiplex PCR, the repertoire was profiled, and TCRdb retains in-frame clones only, with some absent. The sample lists around 94,000 clones, approximately 76% occurring once. This TCR came from a woman in her fifties or sixties in good health and CMV-seropositive. V and J are TRBV5-1 and TRBJ2-5; TRBD2 matches 8 bases. The sample was PBMCs. The CDR3 region has the DNA TGCGCCAGCAGCTTAGCGGGAGCAGGGGAGACCCAGTACTTC. Its protein is CASSLAGAGETQYF.